This T cell receptor beta chain was sequenced for a study of blood T cell repertoires in COVID-19. About the study: Sample material is recorded as cDNA or gDNA derived from T cells, B-cell-depleted T cells, or PBMCs.

Recruitment covered under 25 US areas and drew participants whose ages spanned about 18 to 100 years. V was trimmed by 0 bases and J by 2 bases, leaving 4 bases between them. The CDR3 is 13 residues long. The protocol was immunoSEQ multiplex PCR, while the TCRdb copy is restricted to in-frame clones and leaves out a portion. The sample lists roughly 150,000 clones; about 85% were seen once. The TCR comes from a middle-aged woman who had recovered from COVID-19. The chain has TRBV12-3 or TRBV12-4 and TRBJ1-2; D gene unclear. The sample taken for sequencing was PBMCs or T cells enriched from blood (not recorded which). CDR3 coding DNA: TGTGCCAGCAGTTTAGCCGGGAACTATGGCTACACCTTC. This gives the protein CASSLAGNYGYTF.